This is a list of T cell receptor beta chains from one sample in a study of blood T cell repertoires in COVID-19. Using immunoSEQ multiplex PCR, the repertoire was profiled, and TCRdb retains in-frame clones only, with some absent. The profile shows roughly 52,000 clones, just under 90% of them singletons. The sequencing sample was made of peripheral blood. The source is a man aged 50 or older with acute or convalescent COVID-19. CDR3s include the opening cysteine and the closing phenylalanine or tryptophan. Fields, in order: V gene, J gene, clone size, D gene, CDR3 DNA, CDR3 protein. The D gene is left open where the match is weak. Clone sizes are given selectively: once, few, many, or a class where the clone is expanded.

V: TRBV30; J: TRBJ1-2; size: -; D: -; DNA: TGTGCCTGGACTCACGCGGGTTACGGCTACACCTTC; CDR3: CAWTHAGYGYTF
V: TRBV29-1; J: TRBJ1-1; size: -; D: -; DNA: TGCAGCGTTGAACAGGTGAACACTGAAGCTTTCTTT; CDR3: CSVEQVNTEAFF
V: TRBV15; J: TRBJ1-2; size: -; D: TRBD1; DNA: TGTGCCACCAGCAGAGACCAACAGGGGACCGGCTACACCTTC; CDR3: CATSRDQQGTGYTF
V: TRBV5-1; J: TRBJ2-7; size: -; D: TRBD2; DNA: TGCGCCAGCAGCCCGAGGCCTCCTTTGGGGACTAGCGGGATCTACGAGCAGTACTTC; CDR3: CASSPRPPLGTSGIYEQYF
V: TRBV5-6; J: TRBJ2-2; size: -; D: TRBD1; DNA: TGTGCCAGCAGCCGACAGGGCGCCGGGGAGCTGTTTTTT; CDR3: CASSRQGAGELFF
V: TRBV6-5; J: TRBJ2-1; size: -; D: -; DNA: TGTGCCAGCAGTCCAGGCCTCTACAATGAGCAGTTCTTC; CDR3: CASSPGLYNEQFF
V: TRBV6-5; J: TRBJ1-2; size: -; D: TRBD1; DNA: TGTGCCAGCAGTTACTTGCGTACAGGGGGCTCCTATGGCTACACCTTC; CDR3: CASSYLRTGGSYGYTF
V: TRBV5-1; J: TRBJ2-3; size: -; D: TRBD1; DNA: TGCGCCAGCAGCTTGTCGGACAGGGGGCTGGCAGATACGCAGTATTTT; CDR3: CASSLSDRGLADTQYF
V: TRBV3-1/TRBV3-2; J: TRBJ1-2; size: -; D: -; DNA: TGTGCCAGCAGCCAAGACCAGGGATCATATGGCTACACCTTC; CDR3: CASSQDQGSYGYTF
V: TRBV24-1; J: TRBJ2-5; size: once; D: TRBD2; DNA: TGTGCCACCAGTGATTTGACTAGCGGGAGAGGCGAGACCCAGTACTTC; CDR3: CATSDLTSGRGETQYF
V: TRBV2; J: TRBJ1-2; size: -; D: TRBD1; DNA: TGTGCCAGCAGTTTACAGGGGAATAACTATGGCTACACCTTC; CDR3: CASSLQGNNYGYTF
V: TRBV27; J: TRBJ1-4; size: few; D: -; DNA: TGTGCCAGCAGGCCCCTTGGGACAATACATGAAAAACTGTTTTTT; CDR3: CASRPLGTIHEKLFF
V: TRBV28; J: TRBJ1-2; size: -; D: TRBD1; DNA: TGTGCCAGCAGTTCAACACCCCCGACAGGGGGTAACTATGGCTACACCTTC; CDR3: CASSSTPPTGGNYGYTF
V: TRBV7-6; J: TRBJ1-4; size: once; D: TRBD1; DNA: TGTGCCAGCAGCCAGCGACGGACAGGAGCTAATGAAAAACTGTTTTTT; CDR3: CASSQRRTGANEKLFF
V: TRBV12-3/TRBV12-4; J: TRBJ1-1; size: -; D: -; DNA: TGTGCCAGCAGTTTCGCCGGAGTTGAAGCTTTCTTT; CDR3: CASSFAGVEAFF
V: TRBV10-3; J: TRBJ2-1; size: -; D: TRBD1; DNA: TGTGCCATCAGTATGAGACAGGGGGTCAATGAGCAGTTCTTC; CDR3: CAISMRQGVNEQFF
V: TRBV5-6; J: TRBJ2-3; size: -; D: -; DNA: TGTGCCAGCAGGTTGCGAGGGAAAGGGATAGATACGCAGTATTTT; CDR3: CASRLRGKGIDTQYF
V: TRBV2; J: TRBJ2-2; size: -; D: TRBD1; DNA: TGTGCCAGACAAAGTGCCGGGACAGGGGGTGCCGGGGAGCTGTTTTTT; CDR3: CARQSAGTGGAGELFF
V: TRBV4-1; J: TRBJ1-3; size: -; D: -; DNA: TGCGCCAGCAGCCAAGACGTGGTCGGGCAGGGTTACTCTGGAAACACCATATATTTT; CDR3: CASSQDVVGQGYSGNTIYF
V: TRBV6-6; J: TRBJ2-5; size: -; D: -; DNA: TGTGCCAGCAACTACGGGAAGACCCAGTACTTC; CDR3: CASNYGKTQYF
V: TRBV19; J: TRBJ2-1; size: -; D: -; DNA: TGTGCCAGTAGGTACCGGAGCTCCTACAATGAGCAGTTCTTC; CDR3: CASRYRSSYNEQFF
V: TRBV6-6; J: TRBJ1-5; size: -; D: -; DNA: TGTGCCAGCAGTTTACATAGCAATCAGCCCCAGCATTTT; CDR3: CASSLHSNQPQHF
V: TRBV19; J: TRBJ1-6; size: -; D: -; DNA: TGTGCCAGTAGTTTGACATCCTATAATTCACCCCTCCACTTT; CDR3: CASSLTSYNSPLHF
V: TRBV6-5; J: TRBJ1-1; size: -; D: TRBD1; DNA: TGTGCCAGCCTTACCCACACAGGGGGAAGGACTGAAGCTTTCTTT; CDR3: CASLTHTGGRTEAFF
V: TRBV7-2; J: TRBJ2-1; size: -; D: TRBD1; DNA: TGTGCCAGCAGCCCATGGGACAGGGGGTCCTGGGAGCAGTTCTTC; CDR3: CASSPWDRGSWEQFF
V: TRBV12-3/TRBV12-4; J: TRBJ1-2; size: once; D: -; DNA: TGTGCCAGCAACCTTGCCGGCTATGGCTACACCTTC; CDR3: CASNLAGYGYTF
V: TRBV5-5; J: TRBJ1-2; size: -; D: TRBD1; DNA: TGTGCCAGCAGCACTACACAGGGGACCTATGGCTACACCTTC; CDR3: CASSTTQGTYGYTF
V: TRBV5-1; J: TRBJ1-1; size: -; D: -; DNA: TGCGCCAGCAGCGAGGACCCGGGGGGCACTGAAGCTTTCTTT; CDR3: CASSEDPGGTEAFF
V: TRBV19; J: TRBJ2-5; size: -; D: -; DNA: TGTGCCAGTAGTGGGTCGGGGCAGGGGAGTGAGACCCAGTACTTC; CDR3: CASSGSGQGSETQYF
V: TRBV9; J: TRBJ2-1; size: -; D: -; DNA: TGTGCCAGCAGCCCCGAGGGATTTTCCTACAATGAGCAGTTCTTC; CDR3: CASSPEGFSYNEQFF
V: TRBV5-4; J: TRBJ2-7; size: -; D: TRBD2; DNA: TGTGCCAGCAGCCGGGAGGACTCCTACGAGCAGTACTTC; CDR3: CASSREDSYEQYF
V: TRBV12-3/TRBV12-4; J: TRBJ1-4; size: -; D: -; DNA: TGTGCCAGCAGGGCCGGGGCGGGGGAACTGTTTTTT; CDR3: CASRAGAGELFF
V: TRBV16; J: TRBJ1-2; size: -; D: TRBD1; DNA: TGTGCCAGCAGCCAATCCCCAAGCAGGGGGCCTTATGGCTACACCTTC; CDR3: CASSQSPSRGPYGYTF
V: TRBV3-1/TRBV3-2; J: TRBJ2-7; size: once; D: TRBD1; DNA: TGTGCCAGCAGCACCGGGACAGGGGCTCACGAGCAGTACTTC; CDR3: CASSTGTGAHEQYF
V: TRBV5-1; J: TRBJ2-3; size: -; D: TRBD1; DNA: TGCGCCAGCAGCCCAGGACAGGGGGCAGGGGATACGCAGTATTTT; CDR3: CASSPGQGAGDTQYF
V: TRBV2; J: TRBJ1-5; size: -; D: TRBD1; DNA: TGTGCCAGCAGTGTAACAGGGGGGTCTGTGCAGCCCCAGCATTTT; CDR3: CASSVTGGSVQPQHF
V: TRBV5-1; J: TRBJ1-4; size: -; D: -; DNA: TGCGCCAGCTTAACTTGGAGAGGGATTTCCGCAACTAATGAAAAACTGTTTTTT; CDR3: CASLTWRGISATNEKLFF
V: TRBV4-1; J: TRBJ1-2; size: -; D: TRBD1; DNA: TGCGCCAGCAGCCAAGACCAGGGACAGCGACGAAACTATGGCTACACCTTC; CDR3: CASSQDQGQRRNYGYTF
V: TRBV2; J: TRBJ1-1; size: few; D: -; DNA: TGTGCCAGCGGCCGGGACATAAACACTGAAGCTTTCTTT; CDR3: CASGRDINTEAFF
V: TRBV10-3; J: TRBJ1-5; size: -; D: -; DNA: TGTGCCATCGCGGCGGCCAATCAGCCCCAGCATTTT; CDR3: CAIAAANQPQHF
V: TRBV5-5; J: TRBJ2-5; size: once; D: -; DNA: TGTGCCAGCAGCTTGGGAGAAGAGACCCAGTACTTC; CDR3: CASSLGEETQYF
V: TRBV28; J: TRBJ1-3; size: -; D: TRBD1; DNA: TGTGCCAGCACGGGACAGGGAAACACCATATATTTT; CDR3: CASTGQGNTIYF
V: TRBV5-4; J: TRBJ1-1; size: -; D: TRBD1; DNA: TGTGCCAGCAGCCACCGGGACAGGGTTCTGAGCACTGAAGCTTTCTTT; CDR3: CASSHRDRVLSTEAFF
V: TRBV7-8; J: TRBJ1-5; size: -; D: TRBD1; DNA: TGTGCCAGCAGCTCGGACAGGGGAGGCCCCGGGTATCAGCCCCAGCATTTT; CDR3: CASSSDRGGPGYQPQHF
V: TRBV7-9; J: TRBJ1-1; size: -; D: TRBD1; DNA: TGTGCCAGCAGCTTAAACAGGGGGAGAGGCATGAACACTGAAGCTTTCTTT; CDR3: CASSLNRGRGMNTEAFF
V: TRBV23-1; J: TRBJ1-2; size: medium-sized; D: -; DNA: TGCGCCAACGCACCACAGGGAGCCTATGGCTACACCTTC; CDR3: CANAPQGAYGYTF
V: TRBV5-6; J: TRBJ2-7; size: once; D: TRBD1; DNA: TGTGCCAGCAGCTCCGGACAGGCAGGCGACGAGCAGTACTTC; CDR3: CASSSGQAGDEQYF
V: TRBV28; J: TRBJ2-1; size: -; D: -; DNA: TGTGCCAGCAGTTTAAGGGGGTCGAGCTCCTACAATGAGCAGTTCTTC; CDR3: CASSLRGSSSYNEQFF